Listed below are T cell receptor beta chains from one sample, sequenced in a study of cytomegalovirus exposure and HLA in healthy donors. TCRdb's copy holds only in-frame clones and misses some; the assay was immunoSEQ multiplex PCR. The sample carries approximately 200,000 clones, roughly 75% recorded once. Sequenced: PBMCs. These receptors were taken from a man in his thirties or forties in good health and CMV-seropositive. CDR3s include the opening cysteine and the closing phenylalanine or tryptophan.

j_gene,v_gene,CDR3aa
TRBJ1-2,TRBV6-1,CASSDRQGIRYTF
TRBJ1-5,TRBV4-3,CASSQDQAGSNQPQHF
TRBJ2-1,TRBV28,CASSRDRSSYNEQFF
TRBJ2-3,TRBV11-3,CASSPTDRASTDTQYF
TRBJ2-7,TRBV27,CASSLSTGNYYEQYF
TRBJ2-2,TRBV10-3,CAIIKGQRDTGELFF
TRBJ2-1,TRBV11-1,CASSRTSGSYNEQFF
TRBJ2-7,TRBV6-5,CASSYSGRGTYEQYF
TRBJ1-2,TRBV6-5,CASSPPTGVSYTF
TRBJ2-6,TRBV2,CASSEGPSSGANVLTF
TRBJ2-2,TRBV7-2,CASSFRLAGSTGELFF
TRBJ1-4,TRBV7-9,CASSPRTGEGEKLFF
TRBJ2-7,TRBV11-3,CASSPGGTSSEQYF
TRBJ2-7,TRBV7-2,CASSATPLTGGPSSYEQYF
TRBJ1-5,TRBV5-6,CASSPSQGQPQHF
TRBJ2-3,TRBV18,CASSSDLTTQYF
TRBJ2-5,TRBV7-2,CASSSRKGTGVGQTQYF
TRBJ1-1,TRBV19,CASNIQGNTEAFF
TRBJ1-4,TRBV6-6,CASSQNPNEKLFF
TRBJ2-3,TRBV5-6,CASSMGETRQYF
TRBJ1-3,TRBV18,CASSPWDRGSGNTIYF
TRBJ2-5,TRBV10-3,CAIRGSGAGETQYF
TRBJ2-1,TRBV28,CASSTDPRTSGWGEQFF
TRBJ2-1,TRBV5-3,CARSPDGGVQFF
TRBJ2-3,TRBV7-9,CASSQPSTGDTQYF
TRBJ1-6,TRBV27,CASSPPPDRVDSPLHF
TRBJ1-5,TRBV30,CAWSTGRQPQHF
TRBJ2-2,TRBV19,CASSIPGLLNTGELFF
TRBJ2-1,TRBV10-1,CASTSNDEQFF
TRBJ2-7,TRBV6-4,CASSDDAGGVYEQYF
TRBJ2-3,TRBV19,CASSSPSAGRGDTQYF
TRBJ2-1,TRBV11-2,CASSLDPGFYNEQFF
TRBJ2-1,TRBV2,CASSLSGLSSYNEQFF
TRBJ2-5,TRBV5-1,CASTGTSGGETQYF
TRBJ2-1,TRBV6-5,CASSYSVGPYNEQFF
TRBJ2-7,TRBV6-1,CASSALKSSYEQYF
TRBJ2-5,TRBV2,CASRAQGQEAQYF
TRBJ2-2,TRBV5-8,CASGTWGLNTGELFF
TRBJ2-5,TRBV7-2,CASSYDREETQYF
TRBJ2-1,TRBV4-1,CASSQDPTSGYYNEQFF
TRBJ2-5,TRBV10-3,CAISADRVDQETQYF
TRBJ1-6,TRBV13,CASSRGLEASSLHF
TRBJ2-7,TRBV7-9,CASSLASGAYEQYF
TRBJ2-7,TRBV7-6,CASSPRTGTYEQYF
TRBJ2-3,TRBV29-1,CSVRSWGADTQYF
TRBJ2-2,TRBV5-1,CASSLEGGGNTGELFF
TRBJ1-1,TRBV5-6,CASSFRQLRGNTEAFF
TRBJ2-5,TRBV27,CASSLGPLYQETQYF
TRBJ2-7,TRBV10-3,CATTRPGAYEQYF
TRBJ2-1,TRBV29-1,CSVDGPGQGVRQFF
TRBJ1-4,TRBV5-4,CASSLNRGNEKLFF
TRBJ2-7,TRBV6-6,CASSQLAGAYEQYF
TRBJ2-7,TRBV6-5,CASSRLAGVYEQYF
TRBJ2-1,TRBV19,CASRDSGRWVSYNEQFF
TRBJ2-1,TRBV6-6,CASSYSSVYYNEQFF
TRBJ1-2,TRBV29-1,CSARGAGGCGYTF
TRBJ2-1,TRBV11-2,CASSRDRDNEQFF